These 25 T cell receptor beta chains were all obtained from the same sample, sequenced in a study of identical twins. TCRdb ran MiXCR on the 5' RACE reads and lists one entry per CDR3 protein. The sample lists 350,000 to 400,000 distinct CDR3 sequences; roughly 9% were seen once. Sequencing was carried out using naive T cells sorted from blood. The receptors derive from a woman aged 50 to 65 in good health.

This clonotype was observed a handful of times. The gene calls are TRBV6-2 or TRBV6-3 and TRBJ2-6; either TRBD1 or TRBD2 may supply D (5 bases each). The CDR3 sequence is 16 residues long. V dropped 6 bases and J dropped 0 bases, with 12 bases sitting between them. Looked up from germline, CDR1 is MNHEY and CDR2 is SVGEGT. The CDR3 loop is CASSLGRLSGANVLTF. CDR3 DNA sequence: TGTGCCAGCAGCTTGGGACGGCTCTCTGGGGCCAACGTCCTGACTTTC.

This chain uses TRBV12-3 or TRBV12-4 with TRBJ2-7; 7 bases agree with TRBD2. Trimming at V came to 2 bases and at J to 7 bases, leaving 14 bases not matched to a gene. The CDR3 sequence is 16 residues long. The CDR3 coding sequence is TGTGCCAGCAGTTTAATCAGACTAGCCTCACCACGGGAGCAGTACTTC. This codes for CASSLIRLASPREQYF.

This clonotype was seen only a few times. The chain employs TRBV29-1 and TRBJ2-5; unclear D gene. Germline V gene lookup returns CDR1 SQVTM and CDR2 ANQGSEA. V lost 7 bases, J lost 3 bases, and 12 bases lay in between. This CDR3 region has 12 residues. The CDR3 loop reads CSGVPREETQYF. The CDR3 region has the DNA TGCAGCGGGGTTCCTCGGGAAGAGACCCAGTACTTC.

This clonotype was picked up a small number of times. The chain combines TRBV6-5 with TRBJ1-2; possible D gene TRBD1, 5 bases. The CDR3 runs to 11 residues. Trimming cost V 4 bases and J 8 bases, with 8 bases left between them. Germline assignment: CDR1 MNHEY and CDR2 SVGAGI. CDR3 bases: TGTGCCAGCAGTTCGCACAGGGGCTACACCTTC. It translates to CASSSHRGYTF.

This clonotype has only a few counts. For the CDR3, the DNA is TGTGCCAGCAGTTCCAGTTTCGGGGAGCAGTACTTC. Encoded protein: CASSSSFGEQYF. This rearrangement joins TRBV6-5 to TRBJ2-7; D gene uncertain. V lost 4 bases, J lost 7 bases, and 11 bases lay in between. There are 12 residues in the CDR3. In germline, CDR1 is MNHEY, CDR2 SVGAGI.

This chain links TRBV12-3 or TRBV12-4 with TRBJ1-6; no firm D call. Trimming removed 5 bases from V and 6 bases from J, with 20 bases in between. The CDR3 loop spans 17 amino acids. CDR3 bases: TGTGCCAGCAGTCCTGCGGCCCTATTAGTGTTTAATTCACCCCTCCACTTT. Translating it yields CASSPAALLVFNSPLHF.

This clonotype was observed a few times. CDR3 loop: CASGFNVEDRGFYEQYF. The DNA of the CDR3 is TGTGCTAGTGGTTTTAACGTTGAGGACAGGGGCTTCTACGAGCAGTACTTC. The J gene is TRBJ2-7, the V gene TRBV12-5; 9 bases agree with TRBD1. CDR1 and CDR2 from the germline V gene are LGHNT and FRNRAP. The V gene end was trimmed by 3 bases and the J gene end by 3 bases; junction bases not matched to a gene: 12. This CDR3 is built from 17 residues. Using reference TRBV12-5 and TRBJ2-7 for the parts outside the CDR3, the full variable domain is DARVTQTPRHKVTEMGQEVTMRCQPILGHNTVFWYRQTMMQGLELLAYFRNRAPLDDSGMPKDRFSAEMPDATLATLKIQPSEPRDSAVYFCASGFNVEDRGFYEQYFGPGTRLTVT.

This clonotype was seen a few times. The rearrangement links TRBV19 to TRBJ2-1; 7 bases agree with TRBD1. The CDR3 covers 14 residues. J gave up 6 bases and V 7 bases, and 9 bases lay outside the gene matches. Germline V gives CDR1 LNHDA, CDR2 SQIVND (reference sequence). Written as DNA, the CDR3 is TGTGCCAGTAATAGGGGGCTATTGATCAATGAGCAGTTCTTC. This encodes CASNRGLLINEQFF.

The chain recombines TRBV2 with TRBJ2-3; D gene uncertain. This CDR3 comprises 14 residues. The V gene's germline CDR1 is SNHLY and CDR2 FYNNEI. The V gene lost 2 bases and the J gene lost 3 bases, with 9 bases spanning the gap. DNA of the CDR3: TGTGCCAGCAGTGAAAATCCCTCAACAGATACGCAGTATTTT. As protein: CASSENPSTDTQYF. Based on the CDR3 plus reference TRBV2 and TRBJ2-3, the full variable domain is EPEVTQTPSHQVTQMGQEVILRCVPISNHLYFYWYRQILGQKVEFLVSFYNNEISEKSEIFDDQFSVERPDGSNFTLKIRSTKLEDSAMYFCASSENPSTDTQYFGPGTRLTVL.

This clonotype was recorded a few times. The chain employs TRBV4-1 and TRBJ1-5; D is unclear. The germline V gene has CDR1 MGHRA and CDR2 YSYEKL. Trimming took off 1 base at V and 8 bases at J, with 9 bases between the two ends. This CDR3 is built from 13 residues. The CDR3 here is CASSQGGWEPQHF. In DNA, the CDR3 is TGCGCCAGCAGCCAAGGTGGGTGGGAGCCCCAGCATTTT.

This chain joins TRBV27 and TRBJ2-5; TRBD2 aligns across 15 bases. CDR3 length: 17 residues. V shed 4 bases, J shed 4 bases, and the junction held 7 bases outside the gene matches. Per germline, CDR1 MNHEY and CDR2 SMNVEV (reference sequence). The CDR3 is CASSSRTSGRGGETQYF. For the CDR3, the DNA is TGTGCCAGCAGTTCCCGGACTAGCGGGAGGGGAGGAGAGACCCAGTACTTC.

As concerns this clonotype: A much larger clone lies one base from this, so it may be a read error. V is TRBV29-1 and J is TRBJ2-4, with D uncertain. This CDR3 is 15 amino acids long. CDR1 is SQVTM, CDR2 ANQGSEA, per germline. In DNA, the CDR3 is TGCAGCGTTGAAGGGCAGCCACCTTCCAATAACATTCAGTACTTC. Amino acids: CSVEGQPPSNNIQYF.

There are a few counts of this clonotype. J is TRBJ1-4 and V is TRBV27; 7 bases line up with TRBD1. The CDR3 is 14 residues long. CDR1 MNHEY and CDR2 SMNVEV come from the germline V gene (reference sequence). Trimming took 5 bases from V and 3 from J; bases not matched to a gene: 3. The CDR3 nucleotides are TGTGCCAGCAGTACGACAGGGCCTAATGAAAAACTGTTTTTT. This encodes CASSTTGPNEKLFF.

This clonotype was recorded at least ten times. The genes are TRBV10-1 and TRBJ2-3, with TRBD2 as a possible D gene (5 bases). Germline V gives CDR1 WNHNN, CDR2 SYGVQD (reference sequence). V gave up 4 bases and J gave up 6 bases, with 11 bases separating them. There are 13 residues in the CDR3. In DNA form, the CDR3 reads TGCGCCAGCAGTGTGTCCGGGAAGGATACGCAGTATTTT. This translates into CASSVSGKDTQYF.

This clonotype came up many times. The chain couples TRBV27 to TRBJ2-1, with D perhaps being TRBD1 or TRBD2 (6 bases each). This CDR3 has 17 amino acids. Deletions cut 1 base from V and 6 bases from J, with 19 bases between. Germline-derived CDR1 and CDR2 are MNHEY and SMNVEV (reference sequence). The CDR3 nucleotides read TGTGCCAGCAGTTTATATACACGGGGGCTAGGAGGCAATGAGCAGTTCTTC. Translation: CASSLYTRGLGGNEQFF.

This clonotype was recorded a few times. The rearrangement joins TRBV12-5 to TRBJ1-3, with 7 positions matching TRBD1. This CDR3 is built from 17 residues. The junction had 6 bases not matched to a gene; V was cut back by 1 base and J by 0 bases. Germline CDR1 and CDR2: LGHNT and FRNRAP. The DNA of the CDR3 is TGTGCTAGTGGTTTGGATCCGGGACAGAGCTCTGGAAACACCATATATTTT. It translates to CASGLDPGQSSGNTIYF.

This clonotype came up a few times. The CDR3 is CSARDPGRSLYEQYF. CDR3 DNA: TGCAGTGCTAGAGATCCTGGGAGGTCTCTCTACGAGCAGTACTTC. The V call is TRBV20-1, the J call TRBJ2-7; D is perhaps TRBD2 (6 bases). CDR1 and CDR2 from the germline V gene are DFQATT and SNEGSKA (reference sequence). The V end lost 0 bases, the J end lost 3 bases, and 15 bases lay between the germline ends. The CDR3 is 15 residues long.

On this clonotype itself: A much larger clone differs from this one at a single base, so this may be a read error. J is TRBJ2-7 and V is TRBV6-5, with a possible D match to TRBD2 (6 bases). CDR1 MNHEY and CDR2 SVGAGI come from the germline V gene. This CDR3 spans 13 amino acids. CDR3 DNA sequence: TGTGCCAGCTCCCTCCGGGGGTCCTACGACCAGTACTTC. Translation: CASSLRGSYDQYF.

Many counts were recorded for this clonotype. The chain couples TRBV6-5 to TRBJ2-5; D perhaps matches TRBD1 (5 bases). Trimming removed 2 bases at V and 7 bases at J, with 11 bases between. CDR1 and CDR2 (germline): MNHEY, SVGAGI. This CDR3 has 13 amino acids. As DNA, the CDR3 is TGTGCCAGCAGTTACGGCAGTCAGGGGACCCAGTACTTC. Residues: CASSYGSQGTQYF.

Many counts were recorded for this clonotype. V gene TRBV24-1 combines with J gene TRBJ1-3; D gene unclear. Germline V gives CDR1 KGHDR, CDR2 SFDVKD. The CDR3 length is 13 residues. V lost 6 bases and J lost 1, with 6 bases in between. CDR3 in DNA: TGTGCCACCAGTAGTGATTCTGGAAACACCATATATTTT. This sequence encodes CATSSDSGNTIYF.

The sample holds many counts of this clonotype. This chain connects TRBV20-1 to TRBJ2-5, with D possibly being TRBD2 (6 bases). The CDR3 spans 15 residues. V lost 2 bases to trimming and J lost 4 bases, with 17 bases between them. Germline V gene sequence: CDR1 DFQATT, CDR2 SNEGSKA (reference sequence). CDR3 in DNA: TGCAGTGCTAGATTCGCGGGCGGGGTAACAGAGACCCAGTACTTC. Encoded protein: CSARFAGGVTETQYF.

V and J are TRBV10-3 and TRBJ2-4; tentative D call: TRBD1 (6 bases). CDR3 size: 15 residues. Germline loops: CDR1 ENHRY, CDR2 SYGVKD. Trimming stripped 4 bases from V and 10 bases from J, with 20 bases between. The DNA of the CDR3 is TGTGCCATCAGTGGGACAGAAGAGGGGACAAGAATTCAGTACTTC. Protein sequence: CAISGTEEGTRIQYF.

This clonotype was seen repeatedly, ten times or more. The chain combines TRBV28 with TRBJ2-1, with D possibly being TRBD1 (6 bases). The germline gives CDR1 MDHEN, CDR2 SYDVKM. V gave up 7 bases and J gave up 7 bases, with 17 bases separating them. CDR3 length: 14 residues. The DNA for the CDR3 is TGTGCCAGCATACTACAGGGTTCGGATAATGAGCAGTTCTTC. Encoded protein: CASILQGSDNEQFF.

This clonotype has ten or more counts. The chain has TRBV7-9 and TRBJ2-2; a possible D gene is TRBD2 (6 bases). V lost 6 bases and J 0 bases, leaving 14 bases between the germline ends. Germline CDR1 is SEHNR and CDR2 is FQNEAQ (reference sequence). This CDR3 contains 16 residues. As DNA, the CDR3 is TGTGCCAGCAGTAGGAGGGACCGATCGAACACCGGGGAGCTGTTTTTT. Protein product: CASSRRDRSNTGELFF.

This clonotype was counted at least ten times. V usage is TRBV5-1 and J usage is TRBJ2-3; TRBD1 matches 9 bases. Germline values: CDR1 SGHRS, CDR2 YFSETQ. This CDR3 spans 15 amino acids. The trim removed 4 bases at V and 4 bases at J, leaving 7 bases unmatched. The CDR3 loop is CASSPRQGDSDTQYF. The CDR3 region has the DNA TGCGCCAGCAGCCCCCGACAGGGGGACTCAGATACGCAGTATTTT.